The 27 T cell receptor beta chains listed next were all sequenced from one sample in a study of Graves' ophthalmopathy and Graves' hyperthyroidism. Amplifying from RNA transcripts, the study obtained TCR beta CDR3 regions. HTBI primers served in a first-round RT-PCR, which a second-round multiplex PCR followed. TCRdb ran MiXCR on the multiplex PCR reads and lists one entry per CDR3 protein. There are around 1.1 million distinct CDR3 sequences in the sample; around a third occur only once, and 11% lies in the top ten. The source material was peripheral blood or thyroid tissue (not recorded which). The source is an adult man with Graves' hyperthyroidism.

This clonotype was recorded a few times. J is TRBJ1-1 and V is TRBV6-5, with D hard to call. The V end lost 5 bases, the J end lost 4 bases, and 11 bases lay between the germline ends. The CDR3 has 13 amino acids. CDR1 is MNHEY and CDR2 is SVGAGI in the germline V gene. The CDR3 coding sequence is TGTGCCAGCAGTCCCTCGAGGGTCACTGAAGCTTTCTTT. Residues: CASSPSRVTEAFF.

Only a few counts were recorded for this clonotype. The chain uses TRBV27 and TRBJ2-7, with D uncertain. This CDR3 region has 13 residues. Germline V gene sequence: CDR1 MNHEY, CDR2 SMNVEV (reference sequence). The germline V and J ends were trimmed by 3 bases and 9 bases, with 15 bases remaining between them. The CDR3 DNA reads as TGTGCCAGCAGTTTTTCGACATGGGCTGGGCAGTACTTC. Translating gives CASSFSTWAGQYF.

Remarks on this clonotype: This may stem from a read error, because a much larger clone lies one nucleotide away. The CDR3: CASSDVSTYEQYF. In DNA form, the CDR3 reads TGTGCCAGCAGTGACGTCTCCACCTACGAGCAGTACTTC. The chain couples TRBV2 to TRBJ2-7, with no clear D. CDR1 and CDR2 from the germline V gene are SNHLY and FYNNEI. Deletions cut 3 bases from V and 2 bases from J, with 8 bases between. CDR3 length: 13 residues.

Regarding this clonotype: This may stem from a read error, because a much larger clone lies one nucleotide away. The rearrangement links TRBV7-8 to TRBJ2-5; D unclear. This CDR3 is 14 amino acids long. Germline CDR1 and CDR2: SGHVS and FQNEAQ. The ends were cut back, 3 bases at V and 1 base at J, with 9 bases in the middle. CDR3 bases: TGTGCCAGCAGCTTTTCGGGCAGCCAAGAGACCCAGTACTTC. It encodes CASSFSGSQETQYF.

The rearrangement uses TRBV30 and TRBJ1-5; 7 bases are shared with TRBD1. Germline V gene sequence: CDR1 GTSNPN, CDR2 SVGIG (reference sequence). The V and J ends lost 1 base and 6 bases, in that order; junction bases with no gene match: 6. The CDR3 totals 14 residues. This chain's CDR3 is CAWSEGASSQPQHF. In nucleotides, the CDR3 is TGTGCCTGGAGTGAGGGGGCGTCCAGTCAGCCCCAGCATTTT.

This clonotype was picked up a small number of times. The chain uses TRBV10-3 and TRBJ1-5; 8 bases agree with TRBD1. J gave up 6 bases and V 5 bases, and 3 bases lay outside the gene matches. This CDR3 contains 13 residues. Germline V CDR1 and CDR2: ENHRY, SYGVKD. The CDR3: CAISLQGAQPQHF. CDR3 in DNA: TGTGCCATCAGTCTTCAGGGGGCTCAGCCCCAGCATTTT.

The CDR3: CSGGTAGEKLFF. The DNA of the CDR3 is TGCAGCGGAGGGACGGCGGGGGAAAAACTGTTTTTT. V is TRBV29-1 and J is TRBJ1-4; weak D call: TRBD1 (5 bases). V was pared by 7 bases and J by 8 bases, with 14 bases between. Germline loops: CDR1 SQVTM, CDR2 ANQGSEA. The CDR3 extends over 12 amino acids.

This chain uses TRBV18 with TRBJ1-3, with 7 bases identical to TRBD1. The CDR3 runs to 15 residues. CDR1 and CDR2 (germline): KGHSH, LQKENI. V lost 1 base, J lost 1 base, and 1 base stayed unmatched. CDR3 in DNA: TGTGCCAGCTCACCACAGGGGGCTTCTGGAAACACCATATATTTT. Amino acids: CASSPQGASGNTIYF. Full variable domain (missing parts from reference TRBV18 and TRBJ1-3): NAGVMQNPRHLVRRRGQEARLRCSPMKGHSHVYWYRQLPEEGLKFMVYLQKENIIDESGMPKERFSAEFPKEGPSILRIQQVVRGDSAAYFCASSPQGASGNTIYFGEGSWLTVV.

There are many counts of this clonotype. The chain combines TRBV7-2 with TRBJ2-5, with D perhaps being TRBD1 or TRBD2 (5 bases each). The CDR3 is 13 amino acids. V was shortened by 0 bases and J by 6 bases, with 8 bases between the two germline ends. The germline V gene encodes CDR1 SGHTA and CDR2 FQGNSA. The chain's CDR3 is CASSLAGDQTQYF. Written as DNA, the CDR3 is TGTGCCAGCAGCTTAGCGGGGGACCAGACCCAGTACTTC.

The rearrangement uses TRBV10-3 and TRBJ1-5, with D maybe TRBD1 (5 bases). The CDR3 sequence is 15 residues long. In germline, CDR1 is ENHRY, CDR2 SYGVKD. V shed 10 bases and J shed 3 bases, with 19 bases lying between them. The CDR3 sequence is CASRPPGRVNQPQHF. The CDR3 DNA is TGTGCCAGCAGACCTCCGGGACGGGTCAATCAGCCCCAGCATTTT.

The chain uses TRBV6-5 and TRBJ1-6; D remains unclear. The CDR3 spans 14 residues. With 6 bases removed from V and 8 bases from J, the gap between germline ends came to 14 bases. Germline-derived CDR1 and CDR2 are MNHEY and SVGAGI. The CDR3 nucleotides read TGTGCCAGCAGCTATACGCGGACTGATTCACCCCTCCACTTT. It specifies CASSYTRTDSPLHF.

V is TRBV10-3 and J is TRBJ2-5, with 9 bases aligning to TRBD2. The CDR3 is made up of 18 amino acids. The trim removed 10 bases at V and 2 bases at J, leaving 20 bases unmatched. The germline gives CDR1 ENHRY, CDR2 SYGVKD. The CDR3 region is CATSNSGVAGARQETQYF. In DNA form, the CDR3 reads TGTGCCACCTCTAATTCGGGGGTAGCGGGAGCCCGACAAGAGACCCAGTACTTC.

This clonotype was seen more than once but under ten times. The CDR3 DNA is TGTGCCAGCAAACGGGAGGGATTAGCGTACGAGCAGTACTTC. It encodes CASKREGLAYEQYF. The genes are TRBV6-6 and TRBJ2-7; 8 nucleotides agree with TRBD2. After removal of 7 bases from V and 4 bases from J, the junction contained 9 bases not matched to a gene. Germline V lookup: CDR1 MNHNY, CDR2 SVGAGI (reference sequence). The CDR3 is made up of 14 amino acids.

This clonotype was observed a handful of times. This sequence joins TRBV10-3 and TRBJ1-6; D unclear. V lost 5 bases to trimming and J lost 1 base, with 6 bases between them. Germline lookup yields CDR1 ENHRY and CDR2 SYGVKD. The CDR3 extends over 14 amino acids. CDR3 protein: CAISYRSYNSPLHF. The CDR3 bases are TGTGCCATCAGTTATCGATCCTATAATTCACCCCTCCACTTT.

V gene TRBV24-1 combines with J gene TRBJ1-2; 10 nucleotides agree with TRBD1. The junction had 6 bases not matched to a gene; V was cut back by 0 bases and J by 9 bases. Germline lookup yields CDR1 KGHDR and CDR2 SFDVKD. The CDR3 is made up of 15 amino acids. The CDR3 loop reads CATSDLTRTGGSYTF. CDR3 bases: TGTGCCACCAGTGATTTGACCCGGACAGGGGGAAGCTACACCTTC.

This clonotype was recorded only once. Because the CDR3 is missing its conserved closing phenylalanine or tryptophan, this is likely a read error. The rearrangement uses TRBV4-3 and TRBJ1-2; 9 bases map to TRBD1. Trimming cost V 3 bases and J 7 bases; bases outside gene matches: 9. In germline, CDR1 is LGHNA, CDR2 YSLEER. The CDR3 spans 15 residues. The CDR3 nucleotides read TGCGCCAGCAGCCAGGTCGACAGGGGGTTGAGTGGCTACACCTGC. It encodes CASSQVDRGLSGYTC.

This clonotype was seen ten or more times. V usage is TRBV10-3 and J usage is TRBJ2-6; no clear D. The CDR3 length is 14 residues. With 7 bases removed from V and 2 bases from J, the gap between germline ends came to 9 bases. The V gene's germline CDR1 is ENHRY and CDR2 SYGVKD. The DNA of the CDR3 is TGTGCCATCAAAACTGCAACTGGGGCCAACGTCCTGACTTTC. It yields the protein CAIKTATGANVLTF.

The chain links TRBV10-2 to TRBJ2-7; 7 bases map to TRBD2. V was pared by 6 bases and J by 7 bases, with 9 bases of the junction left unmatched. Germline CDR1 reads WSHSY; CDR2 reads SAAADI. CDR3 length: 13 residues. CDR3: CASRKRGAQEQYF. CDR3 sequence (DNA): TGCGCCAGCAGAAAGCGGGGAGCCCAAGAGCAGTACTTC.

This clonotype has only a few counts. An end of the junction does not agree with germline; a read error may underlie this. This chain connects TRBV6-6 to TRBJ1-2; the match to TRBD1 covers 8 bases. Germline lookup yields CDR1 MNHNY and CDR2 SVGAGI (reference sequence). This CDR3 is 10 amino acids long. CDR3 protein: CASSTGQAVF. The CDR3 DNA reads TGTGCCAGCAGTACGGGACAGGCCGTTTTC.

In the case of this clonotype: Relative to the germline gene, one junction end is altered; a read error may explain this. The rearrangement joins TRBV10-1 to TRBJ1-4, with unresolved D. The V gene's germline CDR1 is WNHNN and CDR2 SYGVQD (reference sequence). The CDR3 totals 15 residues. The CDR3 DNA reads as TGTGCCAGCAGCCCCCGGACCGATACGAATGAAAAACTGTTTTTT. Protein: CASSPRTDTNEKLFF.

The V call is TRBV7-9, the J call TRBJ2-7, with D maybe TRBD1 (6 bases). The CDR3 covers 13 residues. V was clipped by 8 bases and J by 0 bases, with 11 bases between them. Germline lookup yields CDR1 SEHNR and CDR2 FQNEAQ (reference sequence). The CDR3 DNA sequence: TGTGCCAGCGGCGGACAGAGCTCCTACGAGCAGTACTTC. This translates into CASGGQSSYEQYF.

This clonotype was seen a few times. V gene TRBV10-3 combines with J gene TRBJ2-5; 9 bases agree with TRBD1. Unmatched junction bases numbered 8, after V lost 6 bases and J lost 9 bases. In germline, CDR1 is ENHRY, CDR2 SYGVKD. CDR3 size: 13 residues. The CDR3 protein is CAIRQGAGEAQYF. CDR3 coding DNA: TGTGCCATCAGACAGGGGGCAGGGGAGGCCCAGTACTTC.

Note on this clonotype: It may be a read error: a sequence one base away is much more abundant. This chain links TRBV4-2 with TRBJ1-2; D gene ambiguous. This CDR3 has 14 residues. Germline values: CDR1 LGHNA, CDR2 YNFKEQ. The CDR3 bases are TGTACCAGCAGCCAAGTGGTGTCTTCTTATGGCTACACCTTC. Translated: CTSSQVVSSYGYTF.

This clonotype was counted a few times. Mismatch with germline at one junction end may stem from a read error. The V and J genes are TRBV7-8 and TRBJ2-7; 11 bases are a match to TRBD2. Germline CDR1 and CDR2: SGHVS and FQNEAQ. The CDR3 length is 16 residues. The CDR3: CASSLGTSGSLYGQYF. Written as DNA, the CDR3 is TGTGCCAGCAGCTTAGGAACTAGCGGGAGTCTTTACGGGCAGTACTTC.

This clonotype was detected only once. In nucleotides, the CDR3 is TGCAGCGTTGTCGGGGCAGGTCTCGCTTACAAAGCTTTCTTT. The encoded protein is CSVVGAGLAYKAFF. V and J are TRBV29-1 and TRBJ1-1; D might be TRBD1 (5 bases). This CDR3 comprises 14 residues. Trimming removed 4 bases at V and 9 bases at J, with 21 bases between. Germline lookup yields CDR1 SQVTM and CDR2 ANQGSEA. Filled out from reference TRBV29-1 and TRBJ1-1, the complete variable domain reads SAVISQKPSRDICQRGTSLTIQCQVDSQVTMMFWYRQQPGQSLTLIATANQGSEATYESGFVIDKFPISRPNLTFSTLTVSNMSPEDSSIYLCSVVGAGLAYKAFFGQGTRLTVV.

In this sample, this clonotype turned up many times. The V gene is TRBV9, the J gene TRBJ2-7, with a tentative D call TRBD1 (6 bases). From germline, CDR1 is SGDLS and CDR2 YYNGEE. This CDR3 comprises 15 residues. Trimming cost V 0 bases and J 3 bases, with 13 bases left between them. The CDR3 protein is CASSVGTGLYYEQYF. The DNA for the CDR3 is TGTGCCAGCAGCGTAGGCACAGGGTTATACTACGAGCAGTACTTC. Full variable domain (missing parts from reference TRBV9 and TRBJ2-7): DSGVTQTPKHLITATGQRVTLRCSPRSGDLSVYWYQQSLDQGLQFLIQYYNGEERAKGNILERFSAQQFPDLHSELNLSSLELGDSALYFCASSVGTGLYYEQYFGPGTRLTVT.

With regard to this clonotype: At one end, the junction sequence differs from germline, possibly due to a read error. The CDR3: CASGDRGGEKLFF. The DNA for the CDR3 is TGTGCCAGCGGCGACAGGGGGGGTGAAAAACTGTTTTTT. This chain joins TRBV5-1 and TRBJ1-4; 9 bases align to TRBD1. Germline loops: CDR1 SGHRS, CDR2 YFSETQ. The CDR3 has 13 amino acids.